This T cell receptor (beta chain) was sequenced in a study of shared clonotypes between healthy human individuals. Comment on this clone: Its antigen is currently unknown.

The CDR3 is 21 amino acids. Losses at the gene ends were 4 bases for V and 0 bases for J; bases not matched to a gene: 23. Using approximately 200 ng DNA, approximately 27,000 T cell genomes, the sorted-subset replicate PCRs were run. Under the authors' procedure: ImmunoSEQ supplied junction-only sequences lacking quality scores, so filtering was different. TCRdb keeps only in-frame clones here, not all; method: immunoSEQ multiplex PCR. D and trimming were read from the DNA, whereas the V and J calls and clone size are those reported in that table. The data show 2,100,000 or so clones, approximately 95% seen once. Findings and limits, study-wide: Sequencing depth was a factor that was expected to affect clonotype sharing among donors. Few donors restricted represented genetic and exposure-history diversity.

Sequencing was performed on naive CD4+ T cells sorted from blood. Subset given: CD45RA+ positively selected. The receptor was derived from a man between 18 and 29 years old in good health. The rearrangement uses TRBV23-1 and TRBJ1-1; 7 nucleotides line up with TRBD1. TRBV23-1 is an open reading frame whose function is uncertain. The CDR3 sequence is CASSPPPGQEQGELMNTEAFF. For the CDR3, the DNA is TGCGCCAGCAGTCCCCCGCCCGGCCAGGAGCAGGGGGAGTTGATGAACACTGAAGCTTTCTTT.